The T cell receptor beta chain under discussion was sequenced for a study of T cells in Graves' hyperthyroidism and ophthalmopathy. This clonotype was seen a handful of times. Its matching antigen is unknown. The authors took PBMCs from roughly 9.3 ml fresh peripheral blood. Study results and limitations: Blood also showed most of the thyroid clonotypes that were expanded above 0.001. Ophthalmopathy, as predicted by the model, came a median around 7 months after the prediction.

RNA transcripts gave rise to amplified TCR beta CDR3 regions. The HTBI primer set was used in a first-round RT-PCR of the TCR CDR3. TCRdb reanalysed the multiplex PCR reads using MiXCR and keeps one entry per CDR3 protein. This table has approximately 600,000 distinct CDR3 sequences, about 20% appearing once. The germline V gene encodes CDR1 SQVTM and CDR2 ANQGSEA. The V and J ends lost 4 bases and 3 bases respectively, with 9 bases between them. This CDR3 region has 12 residues. Sequenced sample: blood. This clonotype originated in a man aged 25 to 40 with Graves' ophthalmopathy. The chain links TRBV29-1 to TRBJ1-2, with D possibly TRBD1 on 5 matching bases. The CDR3 protein is CSVVGEDYGYTF. CDR3 nucleotides: TGCAGCGTTGTGGGGGAGGACTATGGCTACACCTTC.